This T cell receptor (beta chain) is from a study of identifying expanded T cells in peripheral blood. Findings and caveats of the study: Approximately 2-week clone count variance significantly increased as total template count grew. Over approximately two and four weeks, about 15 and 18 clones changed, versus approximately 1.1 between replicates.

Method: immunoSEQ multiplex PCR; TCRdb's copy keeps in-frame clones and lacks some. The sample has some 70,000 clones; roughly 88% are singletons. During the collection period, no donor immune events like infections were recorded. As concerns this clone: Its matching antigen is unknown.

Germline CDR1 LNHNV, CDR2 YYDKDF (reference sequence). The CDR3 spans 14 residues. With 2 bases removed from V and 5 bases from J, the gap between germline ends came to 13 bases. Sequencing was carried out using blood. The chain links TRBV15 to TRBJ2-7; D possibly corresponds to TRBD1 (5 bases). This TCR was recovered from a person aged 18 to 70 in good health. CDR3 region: CATSRQGSLHEQYF. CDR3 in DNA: TGTGCCACCAGCAGACAGGGTTCCCTTCACGAGCAGTACTTC.